The TCR beta chain under discussion was sequenced for a study of cytomegalovirus exposure and HLA in healthy donors. Findings of the study overall: The authors confirmed in vitro that a few CMV-associated chains were specific for CMV antigens.

The V and J ends lost 5 bases and 2 bases, in that order; junction bases with no gene match: 2. The CDR3 is 14 amino acids. Germline CDR1 and CDR2: SGHTA and FQGNSA. This clone was seen once. The antigen is not known. PCR was performed using 60 Vbeta and 13 Jbeta primers. This table comes from immunoSEQ multiplex PCR, and its TCRdb copy is limited to in-frame clones, with some not included. The sample gives roughly 120,000 clones, around 86% of which show up once; 2.2% is in the top ten. The chain has TRBV7-2 and TRBJ1-5, with 8 bases aligning to TRBD1. This receptor was identified in a woman in her 30s in good health and CMV-seronegative. The source material was PBMCs. CDR3 bases: TGTGCCAGCAGCCTGACAGGGGGCAATCAGCCCCAGCATTTT. Translation gives CASSLTGGNQPQHF.